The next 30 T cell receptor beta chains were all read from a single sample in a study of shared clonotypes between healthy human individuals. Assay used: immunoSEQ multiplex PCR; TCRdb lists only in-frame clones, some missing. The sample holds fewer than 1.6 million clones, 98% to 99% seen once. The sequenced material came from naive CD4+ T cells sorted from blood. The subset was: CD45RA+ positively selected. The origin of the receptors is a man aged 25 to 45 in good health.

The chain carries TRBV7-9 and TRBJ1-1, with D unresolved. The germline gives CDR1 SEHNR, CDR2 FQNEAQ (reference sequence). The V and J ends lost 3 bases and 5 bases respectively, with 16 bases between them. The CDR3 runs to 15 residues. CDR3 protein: CASSLWESMGTEAFF. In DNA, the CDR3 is TGTGCCAGCAGCTTGTGGGAATCAATGGGGACTGAAGCTTTCTTT.

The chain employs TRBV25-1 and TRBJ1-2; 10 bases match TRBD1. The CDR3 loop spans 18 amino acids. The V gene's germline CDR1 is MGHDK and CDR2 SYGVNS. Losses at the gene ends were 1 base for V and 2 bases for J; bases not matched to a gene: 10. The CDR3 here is CASSESWTGGPLNYGYTF. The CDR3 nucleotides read TGTGCCAGCAGTGAATCTTGGACAGGGGGTCCCCTCAACTATGGCTACACCTTC.

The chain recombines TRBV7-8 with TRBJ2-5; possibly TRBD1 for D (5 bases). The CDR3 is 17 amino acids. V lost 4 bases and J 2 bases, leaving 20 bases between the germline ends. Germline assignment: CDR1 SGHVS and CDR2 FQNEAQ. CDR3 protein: CASSSHIGALSQETQYF. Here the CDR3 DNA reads TGTGCCAGCAGCTCACACATAGGGGCGCTGAGTCAAGAGACCCAGTACTTC.

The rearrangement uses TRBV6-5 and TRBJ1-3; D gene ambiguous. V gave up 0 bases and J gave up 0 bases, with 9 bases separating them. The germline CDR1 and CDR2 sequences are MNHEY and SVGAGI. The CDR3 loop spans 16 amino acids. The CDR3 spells CASSYSSPRSGNTIYF. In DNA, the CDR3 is TGTGCCAGCAGTTACTCGAGTCCCCGCTCTGGAAACACCATATATTTT.

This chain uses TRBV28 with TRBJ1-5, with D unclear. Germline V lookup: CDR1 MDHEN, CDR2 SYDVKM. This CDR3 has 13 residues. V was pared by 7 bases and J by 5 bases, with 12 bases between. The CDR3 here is CASTKLDYQPQHF. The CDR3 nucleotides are TGTGCCAGCACCAAGTTGGACTATCAGCCCCAGCATTTT.

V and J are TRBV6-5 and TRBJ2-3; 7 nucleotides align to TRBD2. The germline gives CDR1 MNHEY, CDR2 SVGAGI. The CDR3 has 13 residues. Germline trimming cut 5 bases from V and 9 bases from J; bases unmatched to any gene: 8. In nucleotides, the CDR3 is TGTGCCAGCAGTCCCGGACTAGTTGGCACGCAGTATTTT. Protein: CASSPGLVGTQYF.

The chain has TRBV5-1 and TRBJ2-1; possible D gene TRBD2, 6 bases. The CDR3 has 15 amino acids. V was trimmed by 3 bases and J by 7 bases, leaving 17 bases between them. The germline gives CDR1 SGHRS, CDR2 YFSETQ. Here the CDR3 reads CASSSARGGGNEQFF. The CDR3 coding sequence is TGCGCCAGCAGCTCGGCTAGAGGTGGGGGGAATGAGCAGTTCTTC.

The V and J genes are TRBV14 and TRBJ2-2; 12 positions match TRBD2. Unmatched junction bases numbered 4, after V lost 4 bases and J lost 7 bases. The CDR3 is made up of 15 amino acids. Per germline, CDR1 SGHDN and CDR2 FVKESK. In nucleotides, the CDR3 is TGTGCCAGCAGCCGGGGACTAGCGGGCCTCGGGGAGCTGTTTTTT. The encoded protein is CASSRGLAGLGELFF.

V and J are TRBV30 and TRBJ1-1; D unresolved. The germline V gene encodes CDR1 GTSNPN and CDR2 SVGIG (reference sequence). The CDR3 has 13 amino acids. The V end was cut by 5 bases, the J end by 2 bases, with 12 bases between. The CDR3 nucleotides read TGTGCCTGGTCAGGACGGGGAAACACTGAAGCTTTCTTT. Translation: CAWSGRGNTEAFF.

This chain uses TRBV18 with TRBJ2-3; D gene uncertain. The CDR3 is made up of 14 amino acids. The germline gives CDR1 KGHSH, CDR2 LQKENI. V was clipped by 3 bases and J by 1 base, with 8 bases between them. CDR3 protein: CASSPNTGTDTQYF. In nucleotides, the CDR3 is TGTGCCAGCTCACCGAATACGGGCACAGATACGCAGTATTTT.

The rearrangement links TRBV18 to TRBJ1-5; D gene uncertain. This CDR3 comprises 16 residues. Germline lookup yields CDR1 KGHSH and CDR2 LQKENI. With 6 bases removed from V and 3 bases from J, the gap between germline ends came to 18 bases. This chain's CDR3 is CASSPQQSQINQPQHF. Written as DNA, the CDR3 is TGTGCCAGCTCTCCTCAGCAATCCCAGATCAATCAGCCCCAGCATTTT.

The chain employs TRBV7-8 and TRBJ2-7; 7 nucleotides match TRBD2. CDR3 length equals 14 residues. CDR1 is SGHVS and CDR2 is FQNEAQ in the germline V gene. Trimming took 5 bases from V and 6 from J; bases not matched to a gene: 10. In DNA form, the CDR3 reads TGTGCCAGCAGCCCCCTCCCGGGAGGTACCGAGCAGTACTTC. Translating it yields CASSPLPGGTEQYF.

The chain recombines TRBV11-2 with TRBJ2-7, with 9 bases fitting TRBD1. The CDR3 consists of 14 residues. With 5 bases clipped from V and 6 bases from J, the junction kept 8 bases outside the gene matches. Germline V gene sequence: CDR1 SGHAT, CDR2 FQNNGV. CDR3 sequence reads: CASSRDGTGSEQYF. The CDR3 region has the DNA TGTGCCAGCAGCAGAGATGGGACAGGGAGCGAGCAGTACTTC.

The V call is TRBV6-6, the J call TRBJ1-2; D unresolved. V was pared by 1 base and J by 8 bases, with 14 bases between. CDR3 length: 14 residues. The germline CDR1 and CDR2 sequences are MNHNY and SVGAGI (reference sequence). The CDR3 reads CASSYLTPRAGYTF. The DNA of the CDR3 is TGTGCCAGCAGTTACTTGACCCCACGGGCAGGCTACACCTTC.

The CDR3 here is CASKRRQGHYGYTF. CDR3 in DNA: TGTGCCAGTAAAAGGCGACAGGGGCACTATGGCTACACCTTC. The V and J genes are TRBV19 and TRBJ1-2, with 8 bases that match TRBD1. The V segment lost 7 bases and the J segment 3 bases; nucleotides outside the gene matches: 7. This CDR3 has 14 residues. Germline V CDR1 and CDR2: LNHDA, SQIVND (reference sequence). Variable domain in full (rest from reference TRBV19 and TRBJ1-2): DGGITQSPKYLFRKEGQNVTLSCEQNLNHDAMYWYRQDPGQGLRLIYYSQIVNDFQKGDIAEGYSVSREKKESFPLTVTSAQKNPTAFYLCASKRRQGHYGYTFGSGTRLTVV.

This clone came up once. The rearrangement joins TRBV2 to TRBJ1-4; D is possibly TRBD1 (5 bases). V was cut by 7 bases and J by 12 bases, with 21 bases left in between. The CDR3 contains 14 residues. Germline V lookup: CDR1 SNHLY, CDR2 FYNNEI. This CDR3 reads CASIGGRATGELFF. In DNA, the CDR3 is TGTGCCAGCATTGGAGGACGGGCCACAGGTGAACTGTTTTTT. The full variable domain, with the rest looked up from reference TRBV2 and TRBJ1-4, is EPEVTQTPSHQVTQMGQEVILRCVPISNHLYFYWYRQILGQKVEFLVSFYNNEISEKSEIFDDQFSVERPDGSNFTLKIRSTKLEDSAMYFCASIGGRATGELFFGSGTQLSVL.

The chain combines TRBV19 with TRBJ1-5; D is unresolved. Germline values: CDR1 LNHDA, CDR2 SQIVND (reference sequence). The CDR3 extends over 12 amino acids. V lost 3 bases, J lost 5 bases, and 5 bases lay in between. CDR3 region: CASSIVDQPQHF. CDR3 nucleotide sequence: TGTGCCAGTAGTATCGTCGATCAGCCCCAGCATTTT. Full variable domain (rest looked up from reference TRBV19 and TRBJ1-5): DGGITQSPKYLFRKEGQNVTLSCEQNLNHDAMYWYRQDPGQGLRLIYYSQIVNDFQKGDIAEGYSVSREKKESFPLTVTSAQKNPTAFYLCASSIVDQPQHFGDGTRLSIL.

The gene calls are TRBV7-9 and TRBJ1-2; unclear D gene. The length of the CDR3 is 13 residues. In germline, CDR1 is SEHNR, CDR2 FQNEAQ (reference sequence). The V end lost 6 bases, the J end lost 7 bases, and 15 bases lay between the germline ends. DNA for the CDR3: TGTGCCAGCAGACGCCAGTCGGATAGTGGCTACACCTTC. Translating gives CASRRQSDSGYTF.

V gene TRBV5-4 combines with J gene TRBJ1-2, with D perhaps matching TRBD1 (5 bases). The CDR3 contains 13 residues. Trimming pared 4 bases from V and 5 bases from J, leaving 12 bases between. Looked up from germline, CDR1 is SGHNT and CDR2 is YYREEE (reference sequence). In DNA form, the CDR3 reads TGTGCCAGCAGCCGCGGGACGGATTATGGCTACACCTTC. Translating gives CASSRGTDYGYTF.

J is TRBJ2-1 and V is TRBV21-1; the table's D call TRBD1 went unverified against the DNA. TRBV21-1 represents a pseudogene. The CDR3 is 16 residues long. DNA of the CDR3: TGTGCCAGCAATGATGTTCCGGGACAGGGAGGCAATGAGCAGTTCTTC. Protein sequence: CASNDVPGQGGNEQFF.

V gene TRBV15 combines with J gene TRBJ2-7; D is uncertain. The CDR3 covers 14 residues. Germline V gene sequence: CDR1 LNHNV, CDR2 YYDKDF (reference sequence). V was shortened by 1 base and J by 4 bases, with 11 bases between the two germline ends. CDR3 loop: CATSRARALYEQYF. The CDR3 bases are TGTGCCACCAGCAGAGCTCGGGCCCTATACGAGCAGTACTTC.

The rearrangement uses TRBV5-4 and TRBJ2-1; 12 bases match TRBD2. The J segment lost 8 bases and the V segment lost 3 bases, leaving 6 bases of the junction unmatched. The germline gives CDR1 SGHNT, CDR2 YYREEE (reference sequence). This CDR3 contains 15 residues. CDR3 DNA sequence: TGTGCCAGCAGCTCGACTAGCGGGAGCCTTGATGAGCAGTTCTTC. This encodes CASSSTSGSLDEQFF.

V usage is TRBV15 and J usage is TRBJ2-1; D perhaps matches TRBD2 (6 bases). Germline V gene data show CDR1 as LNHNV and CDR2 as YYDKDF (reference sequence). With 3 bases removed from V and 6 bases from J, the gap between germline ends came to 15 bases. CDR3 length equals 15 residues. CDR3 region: CATSRTRSAINEQFF. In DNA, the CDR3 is TGTGCCACCAGCAGGACTAGATCGGCGATCAATGAGCAGTTCTTC. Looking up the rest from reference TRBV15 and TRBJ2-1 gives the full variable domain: DAMVIQNPRYQVTQFGKPVTLSCSQTLNHNVMYWYQQKSSQAPKLLFHYYDKDFNNEADTPDNFQSRRPNTSFCFLDIRSPGLGDTAMYLCATSRTRSAINEQFFGPGTRLTVL.

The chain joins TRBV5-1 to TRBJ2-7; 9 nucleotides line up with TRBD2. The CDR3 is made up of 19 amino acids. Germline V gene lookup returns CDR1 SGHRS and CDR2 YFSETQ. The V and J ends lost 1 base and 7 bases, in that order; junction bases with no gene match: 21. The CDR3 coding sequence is TGCGCCAGCAGCTTGTGGGGGGCGTCGGCGGGAGGGCCGTCTTGGGAGCAGTACTTC. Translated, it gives CASSLWGASAGGPSWEQYF.

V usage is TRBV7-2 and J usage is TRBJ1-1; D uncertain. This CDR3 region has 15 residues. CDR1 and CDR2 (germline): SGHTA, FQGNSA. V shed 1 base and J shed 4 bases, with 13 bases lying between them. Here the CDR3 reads CASSLDPFFFTEAFF. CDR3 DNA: TGTGCCAGCAGCTTAGATCCGTTTTTTTTCACTGAAGCTTTCTTT.

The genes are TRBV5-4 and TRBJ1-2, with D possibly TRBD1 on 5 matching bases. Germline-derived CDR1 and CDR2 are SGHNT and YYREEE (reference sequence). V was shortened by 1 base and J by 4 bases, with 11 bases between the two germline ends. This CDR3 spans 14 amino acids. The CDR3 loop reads CASSLTGGVYGYTF. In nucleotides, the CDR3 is TGTGCCAGCAGCTTGACCGGGGGGGTCTATGGCTACACCTTC.

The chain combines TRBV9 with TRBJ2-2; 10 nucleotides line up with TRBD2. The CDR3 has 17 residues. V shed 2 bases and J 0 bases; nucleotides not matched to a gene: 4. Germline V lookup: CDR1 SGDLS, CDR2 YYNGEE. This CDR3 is CASSVLAGVANTGELFF. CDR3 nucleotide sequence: TGTGCCAGCAGCGTGCTAGCGGGAGTCGCGAACACCGGGGAGCTGTTTTTT. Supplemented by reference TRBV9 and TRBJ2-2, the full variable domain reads DSGVTQTPKHLITATGQRVTLRCSPRSGDLSVYWYQQSLDQGLQFLIQYYNGEERAKGNILERFSAQQFPDLHSELNLSSLELGDSALYFCASSVLAGVANTGELFFGEGSRLTVL.

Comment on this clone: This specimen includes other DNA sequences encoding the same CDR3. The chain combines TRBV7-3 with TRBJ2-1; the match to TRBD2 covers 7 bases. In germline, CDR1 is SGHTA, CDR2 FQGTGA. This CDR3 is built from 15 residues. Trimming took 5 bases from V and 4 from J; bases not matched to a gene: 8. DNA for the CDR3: TGTGCCAGCAGCCCATTGGCGGGGGTTTACAATGAGCAGTTCTTC. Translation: CASSPLAGVYNEQFF.

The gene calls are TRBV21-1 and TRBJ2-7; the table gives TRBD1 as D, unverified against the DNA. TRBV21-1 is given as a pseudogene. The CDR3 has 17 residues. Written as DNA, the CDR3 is TGTGCCAGCAGCAAAGCGGGGGAAACAGGGGACTCCTACGAGCAGTACTTC. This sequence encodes CASSKAGETGDSYEQYF.

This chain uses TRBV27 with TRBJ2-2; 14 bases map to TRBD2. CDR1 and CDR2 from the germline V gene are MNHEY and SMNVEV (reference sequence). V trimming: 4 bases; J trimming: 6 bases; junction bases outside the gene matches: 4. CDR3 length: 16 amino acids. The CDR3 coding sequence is TGTGCCAGCAGTTCAAGACTAGCGGGAGGGTCCGGGGAGCTGTTTTTT. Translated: CASSSRLAGGSGELFF.